These 20 T cell receptor beta chains originate from one sample sequenced in a study of T cell repertoires in ileal Crohn's disease (dated 2019 in TCRdb). The library relied on the immunoSEQ multiplex PCR assay. Entries here come from immuneACCESS through TCRdb and include only in-frame sequences with V and J called. Some clones fail to appear in such tables; in the studies checked, an unresolved V gene covers under half of the shortfall, and the cause of the remainder is unknown. The sample table records approximately 5,100 clones; 60% to 80% of these occur just once. 40% to 50% of the sample belongs to the ten largest clones. In light of the paper, this sample's time point label describes: inflamed ileum from the surgical specimen. Input material: ileal tissue. The origin of the receptors is an adult with Crohn's disease.

The V call is TRBV5-4, the J call TRBJ1-2; 9 nucleotides agree with TRBD1. J gave up 6 bases and V 0 bases, and 6 bases lay outside the gene matches. CDR3 length: 15 residues. The germline gives CDR1 SGHNT, CDR2 YYREEE (reference sequence). Here the CDR3 reads CASSLGQGVWNGYTF. CDR3 coding DNA: TGTGCCAGCAGCTTGGGACAGGGGGTTTGGAATGGCTACACCTTC.

This clone showed up just a few times. This rearrangement joins TRBV6-6 to TRBJ1-2, with D perhaps TRBD1 (5 bases). The CDR3 has 12 amino acids. The germline V gene encodes CDR1 MNHNY and CDR2 SVGAGI (reference sequence). The V gene lost 4 bases and the J gene lost 3 bases, with 6 bases spanning the gap. Here the CDR3 reads CASSLTDYGYTF. In DNA, the CDR3 is TGTGCCAGCAGTTTGACAGACTATGGCTACACCTTC.

This rearrangement joins TRBV4-1 to TRBJ1-3, with no clear D. The CDR3 has 15 amino acids. V lost 3 bases and J 7 bases, leaving 16 bases between the germline ends. Germline assignment: CDR1 MGHRA and CDR2 YSYEKL. In DNA form, the CDR3 reads TGCGCCAGCAGCCAGGGTGCAGTCCTCGGGAACACCATATATTTT. Translated, it gives CASSQGAVLGNTIYF.

The rearrangement links TRBV7-9 to TRBJ1-1, with D hard to call. In germline, CDR1 is SEHNR, CDR2 FQNEAQ (reference sequence). The CDR3 sequence is 15 residues long. The V and J ends lost 3 bases and 1 base respectively, with 12 bases between them. This CDR3 is CASSFSRTANTEAFF. CDR3 bases: TGTGCCAGCAGCTTTAGCAGGACCGCGAACACTGAAGCTTTCTTT. The whole variable domain, remainder taken from reference TRBV7-9 and TRBJ1-1, is DTGVSQNPRHKITKRGQNVTFRCDPISEHNRLYWYRQTLGQGPEFLTYFQNEAQLEKSRLLSDRFSAERPKGSFSTLEIQRTEQGDSAMYLCASSFSRTANTEAFFGQGTRLTVV.

CDR3 bases: TGTGCCAGCAGCTTAGAAGACAGACGGGTATTTGAAGCTTTCTTT. Amino acid sequence: CASSLEDRRVFEAFF. V gene TRBV11-2 combines with J gene TRBJ1-1, with TRBD1 as a possible D gene (5 bases). The CDR3 totals 15 residues. Germline values: CDR1 SGHAT, CDR2 FQNNGV. Trimming took 0 bases from V and 7 from J, leaving 15 bases between them.

V gene TRBV27 combines with J gene TRBJ1-6; tentative D call: TRBD1 (6 bases). Germline V CDR1 and CDR2: MNHEY, SMNVEV (reference sequence). The CDR3 runs to 13 residues. V lost 5 bases and J lost 7, with 9 bases in between. The CDR3 sequence is CASSTTGNSPLHF. The CDR3 bases are TGTGCCAGCAGTACTACAGGGAATTCACCCCTCCACTTT.

J is TRBJ2-6 and V is TRBV2, with D perhaps matching TRBD2 (6 bases). Trimming removed 9 bases from V and 0 bases from J, with 12 bases in between. This CDR3 has 15 residues. CDR1 is SNHLY, CDR2 FYNNEI, per germline. The CDR3 loop is CASETGGSGANVLTF. In nucleotides, the CDR3 is TGTGCCAGTGAAACCGGGGGCTCTGGGGCCAACGTCCTGACTTTC.

The V call is TRBV7-9, the J call TRBJ1-4, with D possibly matching TRBD1 (6 bases). With 1 base removed from V and 8 bases from J, the gap between germline ends came to 14 bases. The CDR3 extends over 15 amino acids. Germline V gives CDR1 SEHNR, CDR2 FQNEAQ (reference sequence). CDR3 in amino acids: CASSLGVGGGEKLFF. In DNA, the CDR3 is TGTGCCAGCAGCTTAGGAGTCGGGGGCGGAGAAAAACTGTTTTTT.

The V gene is TRBV15, the J gene TRBJ2-7, with 9 bases aligning to TRBD1. J lost 6 bases, V lost 4 bases, and 4 bases had no gene match. Germline values: CDR1 LNHNV, CDR2 YYDKDF (reference sequence). The CDR3 is made up of 13 amino acids. CDR3 bases: TGTGCCACCAGCAACAGGGGGCGTCGCGAGCAGTACTTC. Protein sequence: CATSNRGRREQYF.

V usage is TRBV5-1 and J usage is TRBJ1-2, with 9 positions matching TRBD1. The V segment lost 2 bases and the J segment 5 bases; nucleotides outside the gene matches: 13. The germline V gene encodes CDR1 SGHRS and CDR2 YFSETQ. This CDR3 comprises 17 residues. CDR3 residues: CASSFLSLRDRDYGYTF. Written as DNA, the CDR3 is TGCGCCAGCAGCTTTTTGTCCCTTCGGGACAGGGATTATGGCTACACCTTC. The full variable domain, rest sourced from reference TRBV5-1 and TRBJ1-2, is KAGVTQTPRYLIKTRGQQVTLSCSPISGHRSVSWYQQTPGQGLQFLFEYFSETQRNKGNFPGRFSGRQFSNSRSEMNVSTLELGDSALYLCASSFLSLRDRDYGYTFGSGTRLTVV.

DNA for the CDR3: TGTGCCAGCAGCCTCCGGGACAGCCTGAGGGCAACTAATGAAAAACTGTTTTTT. It is translated as CASSLRDSLRATNEKLFF. The rearrangement uses TRBV7-2 and TRBJ1-4; 7 bases line up with TRBD1. Unmatched junction bases numbered 12, after V lost 5 bases and J lost 0 bases. Germline loops: CDR1 SGHTA, CDR2 FQGNSA. The CDR3 has 18 amino acids.

This chain uses TRBV27 with TRBJ2-5; 7 bases agree with TRBD2. CDR1 and CDR2 (germline): MNHEY, SMNVEV (reference sequence). V gave up 5 bases and J gave up 5 bases; unmatched junction bases: 14. CDR3 length: 16 residues. CDR3 region: CASSPTRTSLRETQYF. Written as DNA, the CDR3 is TGTGCCAGCAGTCCAACTCGGACTAGTCTCCGTGAGACCCAGTACTTC.

This rearrangement joins TRBV10-2 to TRBJ1-4; 10 nucleotides agree with TRBD1. The CDR3 sequence is 15 residues long. Germline lookup yields CDR1 WSHSY and CDR2 SAAADI. The V and J ends lost 6 bases and 8 bases, in that order; junction bases with no gene match: 9. CDR3 region: CASRDRDRGGEKLFF. In DNA form, the CDR3 reads TGCGCCAGCAGAGACCGGGACAGGGGTGGGGAAAAACTGTTTTTT.

This chain joins TRBV5-1 and TRBJ2-7; either TRBD1 or TRBD2 may supply D (6 bases each). The CDR3 spans 12 residues. Looked up from germline, CDR1 is SGHRS and CDR2 is YFSETQ. Trimming removed 5 bases at V and 5 bases at J, with 11 bases between. The CDR3 here is CASRTGRNEQYF. CDR3 nucleotide sequence: TGCGCCAGCAGAACAGGGAGGAACGAGCAGTACTTC.

The chain has TRBV7-2 and TRBJ1-1; D is ambiguous. Germline assignment: CDR1 SGHTA and CDR2 FQGNSA. The length of the CDR3 is 11 residues. The ends were cut back, 5 bases at V and 5 bases at J, with 6 bases in the middle. The CDR3 bases are TGTGCCAGCAGCAAGCAGACTGAAGCTTTCTTT. It specifies CASSKQTEAFF.

This chain joins TRBV27 and TRBJ1-1; 8 nucleotides line up with TRBD1. With V trimmed by 6 bases and J by 2 bases, 5 bases remained unmatched. The CDR3 has 14 residues. Per the germline V gene, CDR1 is MNHEY and CDR2 is SMNVEV (reference sequence). This CDR3 reads CASSFRGLNTEAFF. The CDR3 nucleotides read TGTGCCAGCAGCTTCAGGGGGCTCAACACTGAAGCTTTCTTT.

V gene TRBV6-6 combines with J gene TRBJ2-7, with TRBD1 matching 8 bases. CDR1 and CDR2 (germline): MNHNY, SVGAGI (reference sequence). The J segment lost 7 bases and the V segment lost 6 bases, leaving 8 bases of the junction unmatched. The CDR3 has 13 amino acids. CDR3 sequence reads: CASSPQGAMEQYF. In DNA, the CDR3 is TGTGCCAGCAGCCCCCAGGGGGCGATGGAGCAGTACTTC.

This clone occurred once. This rearrangement joins TRBV9 to TRBJ2-3, with D hard to call. V lost 0 bases, J lost 1 base, and 6 bases lay in between. CDR1 and CDR2 (germline): SGDLS, YYNGEE. The CDR3 extends over 14 amino acids. The CDR3 is CASSVAGRTDTQYF. In DNA, the CDR3 is TGTGCCAGCAGCGTAGCTGGCCGCACAGATACGCAGTATTTT.

This chain joins TRBV28 and TRBJ2-3; either TRBD1 or TRBD2 may supply D (7 bases each). The germline CDR1 and CDR2 sequences are MDHEN and SYDVKM. This CDR3 has 13 amino acids. The V and J ends lost 7 bases and 4 bases respectively, with 12 bases between them. CDR3 DNA sequence: TGTGCCAGCAACAGGGGAGGGTCAGATACGCAGTATTTT. It is translated as CASNRGGSDTQYF.

The chain combines TRBV28 with TRBJ2-7, with 8 bases matching TRBD1. With 7 bases clipped from V and 5 bases from J, the junction kept 10 bases outside the gene matches. Per germline, CDR1 MDHEN and CDR2 SYDVKM. This CDR3 spans 14 amino acids. The CDR3, as DNA: TGTGCCAGCAAAAACAGGGGGATAGGAAACGAGCAGTACTTC. It encodes CASKNRGIGNEQYF. The whole variable domain, remainder taken from reference TRBV28 and TRBJ2-7, is DVKVTQSSRYLVKRTGEKVFLECVQDMDHENMFWYRQDPGLGLRLIYFSYDVKMKEKGDIPEGYSVSREKKERFSLILESASTNQTSMYLCASKNRGIGNEQYFGPGTRLTVT.